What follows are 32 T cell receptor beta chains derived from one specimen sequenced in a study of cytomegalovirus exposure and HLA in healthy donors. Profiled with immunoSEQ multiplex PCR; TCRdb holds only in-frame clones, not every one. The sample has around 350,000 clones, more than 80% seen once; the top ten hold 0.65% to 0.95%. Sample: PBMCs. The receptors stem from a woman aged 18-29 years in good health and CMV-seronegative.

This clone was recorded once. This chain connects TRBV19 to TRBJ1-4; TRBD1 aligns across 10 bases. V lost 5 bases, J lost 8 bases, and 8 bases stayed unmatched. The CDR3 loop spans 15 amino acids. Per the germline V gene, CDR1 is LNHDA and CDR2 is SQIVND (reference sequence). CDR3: CASSRSGTGAEKLFF. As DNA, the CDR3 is TGTGCCAGTAGTCGTTCCGGGACAGGGGCCGAAAAACTGTTTTTT.

CDR3 coding DNA: TGTGCCAGCAGCAGCCACCAAGCGGATAACGTGGGGGGTCCCTACGAGCAGTACTTC. Translating gives CASSSHQADNVGGPYEQYF. The chain joins TRBV21-1 to TRBJ2-7; the table gives TRBD2 as D, unverified against the DNA. TRBV21-1 is designated a pseudogene. The length of the CDR3 is 19 residues.

CDR3 sequence: CASSETRGNTIYF. The CDR3, as DNA: TGTGCCAGCAGTGAAACCAGAGGAAACACCATATATTTT. The chain has TRBV6-1 and TRBJ1-3; D unresolved. CDR3 length: 13 residues. Germline V lookup: CDR1 MNHNS, CDR2 SASEGT. Trimming cost V 2 bases and J 4 bases, with 6 bases left between them.

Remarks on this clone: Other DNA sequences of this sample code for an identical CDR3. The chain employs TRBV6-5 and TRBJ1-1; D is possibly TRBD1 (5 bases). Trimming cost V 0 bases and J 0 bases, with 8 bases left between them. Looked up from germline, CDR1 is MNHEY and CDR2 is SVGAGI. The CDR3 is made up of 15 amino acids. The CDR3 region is CASSYSLTVNTEAFF. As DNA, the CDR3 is TGTGCCAGCAGTTACTCGCTGACAGTGAACACTGAAGCTTTCTTT.

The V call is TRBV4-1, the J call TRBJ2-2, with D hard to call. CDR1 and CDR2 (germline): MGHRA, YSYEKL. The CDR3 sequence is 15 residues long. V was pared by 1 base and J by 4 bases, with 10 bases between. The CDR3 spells CASSQAWSRTGELFF. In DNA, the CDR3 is TGCGCCAGCAGCCAAGCGTGGTCGCGCACCGGGGAGCTGTTTTTT.

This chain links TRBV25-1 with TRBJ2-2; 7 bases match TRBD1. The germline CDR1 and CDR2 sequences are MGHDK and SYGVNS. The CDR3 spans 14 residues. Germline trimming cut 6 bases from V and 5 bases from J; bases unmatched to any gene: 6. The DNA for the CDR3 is TGTGCCAGCAGAAGAGAGGGGGCGACCGGGGAGCTGTTTTTT. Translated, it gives CASRREGATGELFF.

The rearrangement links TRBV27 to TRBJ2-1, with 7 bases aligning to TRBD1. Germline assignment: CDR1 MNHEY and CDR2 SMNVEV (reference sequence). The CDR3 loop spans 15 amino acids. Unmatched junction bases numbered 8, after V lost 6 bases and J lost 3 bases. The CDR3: CASSNLGGGYNEQFF. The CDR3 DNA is TGTGCCAGCAGCAACCTAGGGGGCGGCTACAATGAGCAGTTCTTC.

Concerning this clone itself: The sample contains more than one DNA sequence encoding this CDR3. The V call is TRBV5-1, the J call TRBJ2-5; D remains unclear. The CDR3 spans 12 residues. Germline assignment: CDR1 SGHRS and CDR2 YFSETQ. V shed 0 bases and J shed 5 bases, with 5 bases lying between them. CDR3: CASSLASETQYF. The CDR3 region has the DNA TGCGCCAGCAGCTTGGCCAGTGAGACCCAGTACTTC.

The CDR3 DNA is TGTGCCAGCAGCCAAGTGCTAGCGGCAACCTACGAGCAGTACTTC. Protein product: CASSQVLAATYEQYF. This chain joins TRBV4-2 and TRBJ2-7; 7 positions agree with TRBD2. The CDR3 runs 15 residues. The germline CDR1 and CDR2 sequences are LGHNA and YNFKEQ. V dropped 1 base and J dropped 2; count of bases not matched to a gene: 5.

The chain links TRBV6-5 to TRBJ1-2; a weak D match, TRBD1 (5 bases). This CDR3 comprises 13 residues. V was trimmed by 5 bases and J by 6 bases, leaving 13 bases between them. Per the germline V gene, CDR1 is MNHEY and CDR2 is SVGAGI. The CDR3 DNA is TGTGCCAGCAGTAACCCTGGGGCGGATGGCTACACCTTC. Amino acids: CASSNPGADGYTF.

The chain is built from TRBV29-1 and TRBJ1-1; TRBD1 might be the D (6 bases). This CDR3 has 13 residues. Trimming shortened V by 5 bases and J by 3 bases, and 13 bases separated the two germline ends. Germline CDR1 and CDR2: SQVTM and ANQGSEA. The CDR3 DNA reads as TGCAGCGTTCAGGGGATTAAGGACACTGAAGCTTTCTTT. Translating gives CSVQGIKDTEAFF. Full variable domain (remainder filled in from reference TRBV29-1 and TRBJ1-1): SAVISQKPSRDICQRGTSLTIQCQVDSQVTMMFWYRQQPGQSLTLIATANQGSEATYESGFVIDKFPISRPNLTFSTLTVSNMSPEDSSIYLCSVQGIKDTEAFFGQGTRLTVV.

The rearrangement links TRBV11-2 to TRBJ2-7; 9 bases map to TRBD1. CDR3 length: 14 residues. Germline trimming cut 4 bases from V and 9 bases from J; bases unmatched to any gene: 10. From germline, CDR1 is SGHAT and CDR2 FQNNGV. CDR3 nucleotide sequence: TGTGCCAGCAGCTCCCGGGACAGGGTAGGGGTGCAGTACTTC. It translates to CASSSRDRVGVQYF.

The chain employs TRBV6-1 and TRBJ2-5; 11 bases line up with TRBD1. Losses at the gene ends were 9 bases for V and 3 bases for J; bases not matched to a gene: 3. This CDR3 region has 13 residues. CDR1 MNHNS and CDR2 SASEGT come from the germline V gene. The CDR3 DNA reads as TGTGCCAGTGGACAGGGGGCAGAAGAGACCCAGTACTTC. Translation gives CASGQGAEETQYF.

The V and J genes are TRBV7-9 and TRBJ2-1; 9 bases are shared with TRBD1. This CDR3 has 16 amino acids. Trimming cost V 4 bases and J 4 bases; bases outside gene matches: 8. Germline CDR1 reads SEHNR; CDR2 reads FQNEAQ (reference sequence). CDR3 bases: TGTGCCAGCAGCTCACCCGGACAGGGGCTTTACAATGAGCAGTTCTTC. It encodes CASSSPGQGLYNEQFF.

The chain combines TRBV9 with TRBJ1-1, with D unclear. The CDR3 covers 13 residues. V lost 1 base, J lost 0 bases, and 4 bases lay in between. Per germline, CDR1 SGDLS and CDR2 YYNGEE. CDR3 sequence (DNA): TGTGCCAGCAGCGTATCAGTGAACACTGAAGCTTTCTTT. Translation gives CASSVSVNTEAFF.

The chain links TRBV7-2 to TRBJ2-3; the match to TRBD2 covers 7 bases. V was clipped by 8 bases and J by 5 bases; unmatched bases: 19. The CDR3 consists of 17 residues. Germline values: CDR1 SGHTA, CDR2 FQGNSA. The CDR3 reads CASVYISTIGGGDTQYF. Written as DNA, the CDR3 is TGTGCCAGCGTCTATATAAGTACAATTGGGGGGGGAGATACGCAGTATTTT. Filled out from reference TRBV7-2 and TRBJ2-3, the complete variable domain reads GAGVSQSPSNKVTEKGKDVELRCDPISGHTALYWYRQSLGQGLEFLIYFQGNSAPDKSGLPSDRFSAERTGGSVSTLTIQRTQQEDSAVYLCASVYISTIGGGDTQYFGPGTRLTVL.

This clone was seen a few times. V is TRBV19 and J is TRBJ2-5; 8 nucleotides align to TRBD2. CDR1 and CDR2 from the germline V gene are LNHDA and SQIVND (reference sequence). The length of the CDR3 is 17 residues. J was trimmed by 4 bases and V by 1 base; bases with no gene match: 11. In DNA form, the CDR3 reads TGTGCCAGTAGTATAGTTAGCGGGAAGAGAATGGGAGAGACCCAGTACTTC. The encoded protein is CASSIVSGKRMGETQYF. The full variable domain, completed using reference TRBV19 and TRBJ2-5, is DGGITQSPKYLFRKEGQNVTLSCEQNLNHDAMYWYRQDPGQGLRLIYYSQIVNDFQKGDIAEGYSVSREKKESFPLTVTSAQKNPTAFYLCASSIVSGKRMGETQYFGPGTRLLVL.

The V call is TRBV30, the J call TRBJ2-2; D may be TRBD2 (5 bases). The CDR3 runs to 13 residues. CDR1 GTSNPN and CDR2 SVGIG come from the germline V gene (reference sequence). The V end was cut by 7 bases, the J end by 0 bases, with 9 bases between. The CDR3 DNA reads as TGTGCCTCCTACGGGGCGAACACCGGGGAGCTGTTTTTT. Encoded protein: CASYGANTGELFF.

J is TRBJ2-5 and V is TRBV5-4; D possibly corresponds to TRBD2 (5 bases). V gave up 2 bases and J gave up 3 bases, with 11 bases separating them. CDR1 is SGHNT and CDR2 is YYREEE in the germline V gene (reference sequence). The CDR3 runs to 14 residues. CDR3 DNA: TGTGCCAGCAGCTTATCCCCCGGGAAAGAGACCCAGTACTTC. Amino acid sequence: CASSLSPGKETQYF.

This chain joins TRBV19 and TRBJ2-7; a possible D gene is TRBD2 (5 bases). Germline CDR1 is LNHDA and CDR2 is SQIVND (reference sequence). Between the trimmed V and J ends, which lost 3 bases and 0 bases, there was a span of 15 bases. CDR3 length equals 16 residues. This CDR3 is CASSMNGKAASYEQYF. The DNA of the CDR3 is TGTGCCAGTAGTATGAATGGGAAAGCGGCCTCCTACGAGCAGTACTTC.

The CDR3 loop is CASRLPGPNEKLFF. Written as DNA, the CDR3 is TGTGCCAGCAGGCTCCCGGGTCCTAATGAAAAACTGTTTTTT. V is TRBV28 and J is TRBJ1-4; D is uncertain. Germline assignment: CDR1 MDHEN and CDR2 SYDVKM. Trimming left V 6 bases short and J 3 bases short, with 11 bases between. The CDR3 length is 14 residues.

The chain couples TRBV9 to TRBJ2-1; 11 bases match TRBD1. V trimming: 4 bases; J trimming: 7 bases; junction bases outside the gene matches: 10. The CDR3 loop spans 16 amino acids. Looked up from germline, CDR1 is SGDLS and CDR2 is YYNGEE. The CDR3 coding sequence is TGTGCCAGCAGCCCTAGAGGGACAGGGGGTGGAAATGAGCAGTTCTTC. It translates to CASSPRGTGGGNEQFF.

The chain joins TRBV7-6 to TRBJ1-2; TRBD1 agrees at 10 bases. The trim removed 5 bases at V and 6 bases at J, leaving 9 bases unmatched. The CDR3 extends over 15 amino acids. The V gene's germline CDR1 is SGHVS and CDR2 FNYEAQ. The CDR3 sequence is CASSASRDRGDGYTF. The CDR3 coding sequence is TGTGCCAGCAGCGCTAGCCGGGACAGGGGTGATGGCTACACCTTC.

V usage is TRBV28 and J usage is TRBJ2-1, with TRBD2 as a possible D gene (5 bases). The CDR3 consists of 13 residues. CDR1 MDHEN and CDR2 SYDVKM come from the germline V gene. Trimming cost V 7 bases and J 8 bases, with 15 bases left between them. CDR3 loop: CASNSGREDEQFF. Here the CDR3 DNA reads TGTGCCAGCAACTCGGGAAGAGAGGATGAGCAGTTCTTC.

The CDR3 DNA reads as TGTGCAAGTCGCTTAGATTGTTGGCAGCGGGGGGGTTACGAGCAGTACTTC. Amino acids: CASRLDCWQRGGYEQYF. V and J are TRBV12-2 and TRBJ2-7; whether TRBD2, the table's D call, matches the DNA was not checked. TRBV12-2 is marked as a pseudogene. This CDR3 region has 17 residues.

This CDR3 is CAWSGTGLTVGEQYF. The DNA for the CDR3 is TGTGCCTGGAGCGGGACAGGGCTTACGGTGGGTGAGCAGTACTTC. V and J are TRBV30 and TRBJ2-7, with TRBD1 matching over 9 bases. Germline lookup yields CDR1 GTSNPN and CDR2 SVGIG (reference sequence). This CDR3 is built from 15 residues. With 3 bases clipped from V and 7 bases from J, the junction kept 13 bases outside the gene matches.

CDR3 DNA: TGTGCCAGCAGCGGGACTGACATCTATGGCTACACCTTC. Protein sequence: CASSGTDIYGYTF. The chain carries TRBV5-5 and TRBJ1-2; a weak D match, TRBD1 (5 bases). This CDR3 contains 13 residues. Germline CDR1 SGHKS, CDR2 YYEKEE (reference sequence). V was clipped by 4 bases and J by 4 bases, with 11 bases between them.

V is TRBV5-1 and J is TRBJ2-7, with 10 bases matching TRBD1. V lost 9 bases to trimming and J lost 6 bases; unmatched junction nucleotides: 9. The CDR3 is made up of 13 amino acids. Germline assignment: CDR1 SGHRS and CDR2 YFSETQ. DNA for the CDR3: TGCGCCACTAGACAGGGGGCCGGGGTCGAGCAGTACTTC. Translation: CATRQGAGVEQYF.

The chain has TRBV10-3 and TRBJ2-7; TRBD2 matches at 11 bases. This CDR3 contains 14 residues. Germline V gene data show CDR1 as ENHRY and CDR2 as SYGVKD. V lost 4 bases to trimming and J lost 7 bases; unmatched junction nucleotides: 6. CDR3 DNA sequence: TGTGCCATCAGTGGGGGACTAGCGGTTGGAGAGCAGTACTTC. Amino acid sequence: CAISGGLAVGEQYF.

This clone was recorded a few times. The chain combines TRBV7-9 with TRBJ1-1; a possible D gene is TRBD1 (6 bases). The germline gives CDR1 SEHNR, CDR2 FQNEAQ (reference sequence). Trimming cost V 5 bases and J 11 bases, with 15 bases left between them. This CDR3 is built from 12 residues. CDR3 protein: CASSREARGAFF. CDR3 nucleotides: TGTGCCAGCAGCCGCGAGGCAAGGGGGGCTTTCTTT.

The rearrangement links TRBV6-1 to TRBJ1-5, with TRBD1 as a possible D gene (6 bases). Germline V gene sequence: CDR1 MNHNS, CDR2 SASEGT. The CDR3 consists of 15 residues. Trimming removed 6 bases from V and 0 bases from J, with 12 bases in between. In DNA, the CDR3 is TGTGCCAGCAGCAGACAGGAAAATAGCAATCAGCCCCAGCATTTT. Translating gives CASSRQENSNQPQHF.

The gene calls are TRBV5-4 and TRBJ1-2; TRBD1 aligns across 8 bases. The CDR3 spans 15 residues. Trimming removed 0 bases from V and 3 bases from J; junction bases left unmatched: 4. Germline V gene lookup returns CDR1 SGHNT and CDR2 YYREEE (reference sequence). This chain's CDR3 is CASSLAAGGDYGYTF. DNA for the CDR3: TGTGCCAGCAGCTTGGCGGCAGGGGGCGACTATGGCTACACCTTC. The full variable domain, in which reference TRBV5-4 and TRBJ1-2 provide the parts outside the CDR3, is ETGVTQSPTHLIKTRGQQVTLRCSSQSGHNTVSWYQQALGQGPQFIFQYYREEENGRGNFPPRFSGLQFPNYSSELNVNALELDDSALYLCASSLAAGGDYGYTFGSGTRLTVV.